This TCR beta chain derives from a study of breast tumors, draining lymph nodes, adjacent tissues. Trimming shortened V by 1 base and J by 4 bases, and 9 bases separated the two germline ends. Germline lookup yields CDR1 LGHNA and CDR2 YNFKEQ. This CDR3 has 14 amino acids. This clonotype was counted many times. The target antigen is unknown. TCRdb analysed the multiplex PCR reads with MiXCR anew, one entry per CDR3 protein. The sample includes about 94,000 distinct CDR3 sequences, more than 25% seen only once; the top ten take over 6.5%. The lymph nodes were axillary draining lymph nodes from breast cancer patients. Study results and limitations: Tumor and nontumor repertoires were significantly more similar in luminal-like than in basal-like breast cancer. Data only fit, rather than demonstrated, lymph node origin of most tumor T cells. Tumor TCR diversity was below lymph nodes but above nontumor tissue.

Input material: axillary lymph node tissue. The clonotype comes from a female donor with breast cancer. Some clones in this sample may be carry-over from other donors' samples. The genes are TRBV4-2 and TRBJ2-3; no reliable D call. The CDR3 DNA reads TGTGCCAGCAGCCAAGGCGGAGCAGCAGATACGCAGTATTTT. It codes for CASSQGGAADTQYF.